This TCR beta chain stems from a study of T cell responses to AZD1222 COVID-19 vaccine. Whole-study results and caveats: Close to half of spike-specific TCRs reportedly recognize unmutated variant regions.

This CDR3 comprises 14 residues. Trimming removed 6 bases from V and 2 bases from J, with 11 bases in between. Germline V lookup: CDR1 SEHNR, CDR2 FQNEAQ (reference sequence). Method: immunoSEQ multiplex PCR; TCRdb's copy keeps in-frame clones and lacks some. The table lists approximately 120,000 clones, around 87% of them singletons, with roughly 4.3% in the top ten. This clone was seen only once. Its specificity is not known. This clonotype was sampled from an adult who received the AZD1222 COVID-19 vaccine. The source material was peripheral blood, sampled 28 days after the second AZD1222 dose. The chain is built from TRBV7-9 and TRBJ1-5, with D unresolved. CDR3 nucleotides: TGTGCCAGCAGGGGAGAGTCCGGCAATCAGCCCCAGCATTTT. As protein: CASRGESGNQPQHF.